This T cell receptor (beta chain) was observed in a study of T cells in women clearing cervical HPV infection. Across the whole study: Only a few women had HLA typing results available. Notes on the study in general: CIN3+ cases had significantly higher TCR repertoire richness than controls, but evenness did not differ.

On this clone itself: Its antigen remains unidentified. The DNA ends 3 residues before the CDR3 does, and the rest of the CDR3 is filled in from the germline J gene.

This CDR3 spans 15 amino acids. Germline V gene lookup returns CDR1 SSHAT and CDR2 FNYEAQ (reference sequence). Each participant carried one incident cervical HPV16 infection only. Clones were read by immunoSEQ multiplex PCR, and TCRdb kept only the in-frame ones, dropping some. This table holds around 31,000 clones. What was sequenced was blood buffy coat. This TCR came from a woman aged 18-70 years with a cervical HPV16 infection that either progressed to CIN3+ or cleared (not recorded which). This rearrangement joins TRBV7-7 to TRBJ2-2; 9 bases align to TRBD1. CDR3 DNA (partial): TGTGCCAGCAGCGCGGGACAGGGCCGGATTGAAAAG. As protein: CASSAGQGRIEK. The full CDR3 protein is CASSAGQGRIEKLFF.